The clone carrying this T cell receptor beta chain was seen a few times. Its antigen is not known. This sample is part of a study of identical twins. General study findings and limits: The models gave estimates that fell short of the out-of-frame TCR alpha sharing seen in monozygotic twins.

TCRdb processed the 5' RACE reads anew with MiXCR; each CDR3 protein has one entry. This table has 400,000 to 500,000 distinct CDR3 sequences, approximately 15% appearing once. The germline CDR1 and CDR2 sequences are LGHNA and YNFKEQ. Trimming pared 0 bases from V and 0 bases from J, leaving 6 bases between. CDR3 length equals 16 residues. The sample was also reused in another study, on yellow fever vaccine responses in identical twins.

This chain links TRBV4-2 with TRBJ2-6; D gene unclear. The clonotype originates from a woman under 30 in good health. The sample was CD4+ T cells sorted from blood. CDR3 sequence reads: CASSQDSVSGANVLTF. The CDR3 nucleotides read TGTGCCAGCAGCCAAGACAGTGTCTCTGGGGCCAACGTCCTGACTTTC.